This is a list of T cell receptor beta chains from one sample in a study of blood T cell repertoires in COVID-19. The method was immunoSEQ multiplex PCR; TCRdb's version includes in-frame clones alone and lacks a portion of them. The sample comprises almost 250,000 clones, 85% to 90% of which are singletons, and about 4% rests with the top ten. The sample consisted of PBMCs or T cells enriched from blood (not recorded which). These receptors all come from a woman aged 25 to 39 who had recovered from COVID-19. The conserved cysteine and the conserved F or W are not part of the CDR3 here.

V gene: TRBV28
J gene: TRBJ2-3
CDR3 protein: ASTQRAGGEDTQY

V gene: TRBV29-1
J gene: TRBJ2-1
CDR3 protein: SVVSGEQF

V gene: TRBV5-1
J gene: TRBJ1-1
CDR3 protein: ASSLDRPLQNTEAF

V gene: TRBV27
J gene: TRBJ2-3
CDR3 protein: ASSPGTSGLDTQY

V gene: TRBV29-1
J gene: TRBJ2-7
CDR3 protein: SVATGTMFEQY

V gene: TRBV5-1
J gene: TRBJ2-7
CDR3 protein: ASSLDRVKDEQY

V gene: TRBV9
J gene: TRBJ2-1
CDR3 protein: ASSAASGNYNEQF

V gene: TRBV28
J gene: TRBJ1-5
CDR3 protein: ASSPVDQGRNQPQH

V gene: TRBV27
J gene: TRBJ1-2
CDR3 protein: ASRRDGTGASGYGYT

V gene: TRBV30
J gene: TRBJ1-3
CDR3 protein: AWSVVGAGNTIY

V gene: TRBV28
J gene: TRBJ2-5
CDR3 protein: ASSFIGTQETQY

V gene: TRBV18
J gene: TRBJ1-5
CDR3 protein: ASSPAGGSNQPQH

V gene: TRBV18
J gene: TRBJ2-7
CDR3 protein: ASSPPAGGREEQY

V gene: TRBV6-2/TRBV6-3
J gene: TRBJ2-7
CDR3 protein: ASSSHNPGTGKSQGGEQY

V gene: TRBV6-2/TRBV6-3
J gene: TRBJ2-2
CDR3 protein: ASSSIAGHTGELF

V gene: TRBV10-3
J gene: TRBJ1-1
CDR3 protein: AISPFPIQAF

V gene: TRBV6-2/TRBV6-3
J gene: TRBJ1-1
CDR3 protein: ASSYSRQGKTEAF

V gene: TRBV11-3
J gene: TRBJ1-6
CDR3 protein: ASSSTGNSPLH

V gene: TRBV5-4
J gene: TRBJ2-3
CDR3 protein: ASSMDLDRGLVDTQY

V gene: TRBV19
J gene: TRBJ1-2
CDR3 protein: ASSIELEGTGAYGYT

V gene: TRBV10-3
J gene: TRBJ2-3
CDR3 protein: ATTGLTDTQY

V gene: TRBV6-2/TRBV6-3
J gene: TRBJ1-5
CDR3 protein: ASSPYREHWSGSNQPQH

V gene: TRBV6-1
J gene: TRBJ1-4
CDR3 protein: ASSEAGDNEKLF

V gene: TRBV7-6
J gene: TRBJ2-5
CDR3 protein: ASSSLGERREETQY

V gene: TRBV18
J gene: TRBJ1-1
CDR3 protein: ASSSLRIDRVNTEAF

V gene: TRBV28
J gene: TRBJ2-3
CDR3 protein: ATGQNTDTQY

V gene: TRBV6-2/TRBV6-3
J gene: TRBJ1-1
CDR3 protein: ASSYAGGAEAF

V gene: TRBV4-3
J gene: TRBJ2-2
CDR3 protein: ASSQETYRIWTGELF

V gene: TRBV5-1
J gene: TRBJ1-2
CDR3 protein: ASIALPKQGPYGYT

V gene: TRBV5-1
J gene: TRBJ2-3
CDR3 protein: ASSLTRDRRTDTQY

V gene: TRBV9
J gene: TRBJ2-1
CDR3 protein: ASSATSSSYNEQF

V gene: TRBV28
J gene: TRBJ2-4
CDR3 protein: ASSLINRGLVAKNIQY

V gene: TRBV16
J gene: TRBJ2-7
CDR3 protein: ASSQSATQGSFEQY

V gene: TRBV5-1
J gene: TRBJ1-4
CDR3 protein: ASSKEPTNEKLF

V gene: TRBV7-3
J gene: TRBJ2-2
CDR3 protein: ASSLLGGMGGGELF

V gene: TRBV28
J gene: TRBJ1-5
CDR3 protein: ASSLRLPRIQPQH

V gene: TRBV5-5
J gene: TRBJ1-4
CDR3 protein: ASSAISGVNEKLF

V gene: TRBV5-6
J gene: TRBJ2-7
CDR3 protein: ASSSPILAGGPDEQY

V gene: TRBV3-1/TRBV3-2
J gene: TRBJ2-7
CDR3 protein: ASSPWTGKGNEQY

V gene: TRBV19
J gene: TRBJ1-1
CDR3 protein: ASRPFIGTEAF

V gene: TRBV5-6
J gene: TRBJ2-3
CDR3 protein: ASSLGQLGLAGDTQY

V gene: TRBV4-2
J gene: TRBJ2-1
CDR3 protein: ASSQDPAAGGINEQF

V gene: TRBV9
J gene: TRBJ2-5
CDR3 protein: ASSPITEETQY

V gene: TRBV3-1/TRBV3-2
J gene: TRBJ1-1
CDR3 protein: ASSPKTGFTEAF

V gene: TRBV28
J gene: TRBJ2-1
CDR3 protein: ASSLLSGGNNEQF

V gene: TRBV6-5
J gene: TRBJ1-1
CDR3 protein: ASSRFAVNTEAF

V gene: TRBV19
J gene: TRBJ1-5
CDR3 protein: ASSTGTGRYSNQPQH

V gene: TRBV4-1
J gene: TRBJ2-1
CDR3 protein: ASSQRGQSHEQF

V gene: TRBV2
J gene: TRBJ1-2
CDR3 protein: ASGGVFGYT

V gene: TRBV5-1
J gene: TRBJ1-5
CDR3 protein: ASSPMGGRSQPQH

V gene: TRBV4-1
J gene: TRBJ2-3
CDR3 protein: ASSQTTGLGSAREY

V gene: TRBV12-3/TRBV12-4
J gene: TRBJ2-3
CDR3 protein: ASGASTDTQY

V gene: TRBV5-1
J gene: TRBJ1-2
CDR3 protein: ASSLGGDNYGYT